This note documents a single TCR beta chain sequence. Its antigen is as yet unknown. Clones were read by immunoSEQ multiplex PCR, and TCRdb kept only the in-frame ones, dropping some. The table shows some 2.1 million clones, with about 95% occurring only once. The record originates from a study of shared clonotypes between healthy human individuals. Findings and limits, study-wide: Apart from blood, nothing was sampled; tissue repertoires likely differ.

This CDR3 is built from 15 residues. Trimming shortened V by 3 bases and J by 0 bases, and 9 bases separated the two germline ends. From germline, CDR1 is SGHAT and CDR2 FQNNGV. Cells designated naive CD8 were CD45RO-negative and were positively selected for CCR7, with terminally differentiated effector memory CD45RA+ cells excluded. The chain combines TRBV11-2 with TRBJ1-3; D ambiguous. The receptor was isolated from a man between 18 and 35 years old in good health. Sequenced input: naive CD8+ T cells sorted from blood. The CDR3 region is CASSFFTGSGNTIYF. The CDR3 DNA is TGTGCCAGCAGCTTTTTTACGGGCTCTGGAAACACCATATATTTT. Filled out from reference TRBV11-2 and TRBJ1-3, the complete variable domain reads EAGVAQSPRYKIIEKRQSVAFWCNPISGHATLYWYQQILGQGPKLLIQFQNNGVVDDSQLPKDRFSAERLKGVDSTLKIQPAKLEDSAVYLCASSFFTGSGNTIYFGEGSWLTVV.